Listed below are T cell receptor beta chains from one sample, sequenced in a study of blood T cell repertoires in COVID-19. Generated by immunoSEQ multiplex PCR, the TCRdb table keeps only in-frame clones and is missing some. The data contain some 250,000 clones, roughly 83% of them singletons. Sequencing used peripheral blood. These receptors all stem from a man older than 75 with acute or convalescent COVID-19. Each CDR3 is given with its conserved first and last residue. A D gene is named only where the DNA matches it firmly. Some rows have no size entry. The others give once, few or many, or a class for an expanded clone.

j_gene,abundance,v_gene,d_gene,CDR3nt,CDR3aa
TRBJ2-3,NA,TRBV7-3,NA,TGTGCCAGCAGTCCCACGGAGAGATCAGATACGCAGTATTTT,CASSPTERSDTQYF
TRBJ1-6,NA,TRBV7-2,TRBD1,TGTGCCAGCAAAGCACAGGGGATTAGCAATTCACCCCTCCACTTT,CASKAQGISNSPLHF
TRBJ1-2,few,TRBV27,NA,TGTGCCAGCAGTTTTGGCGGAGGACAGCGCGATGGCTACACCTTC,CASSFGGGQRDGYTF
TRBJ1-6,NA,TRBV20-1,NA,TGCAGTGCTAGTGTCGGCAGGGTCGGTTCACCCCTCCACTTT,CSASVGRVGSPLHF
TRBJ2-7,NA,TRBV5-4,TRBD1,TGTGCCAGCAGCTTGGTACAGGGGGCGAGGGAGCAGTACTTC,CASSLVQGAREQYF
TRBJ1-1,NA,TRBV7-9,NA,TGTGCCAGCAGCCCCCGGTTGAACACTGAAGCTTTCTTT,CASSPRLNTEAFF
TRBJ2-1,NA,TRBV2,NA,TGTGCCAGCATGGGAGACCGCAATGAGCAGTTCTTC,CASMGDRNEQFF
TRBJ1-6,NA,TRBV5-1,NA,TGCGCCAGCAGACAGGATTATAATTCACCCCTCCACTTT,CASRQDYNSPLHF
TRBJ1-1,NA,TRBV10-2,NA,TGCGCCAGCAGTGAGTCGAGAACTGAAGCTTTCTTT,CASSESRTEAFF
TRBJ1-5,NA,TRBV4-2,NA,TGTGCCAGCAGCCAAGACTGGACCGGGAACAATCAGCCCCAGCATTTT,CASSQDWTGNNQPQHF
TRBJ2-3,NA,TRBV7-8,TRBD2,TGTGCCAGCAGCTTAGGACTAGCGGGGGGATCAGATACGCAGTATTTT,CASSLGLAGGSDTQYF
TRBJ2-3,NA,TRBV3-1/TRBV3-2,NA,TGTGCCAGCAGCCAAAGAAGCGGGTCTAAATACTTCAATACGCAGTATTTT,CASSQRSGSKYFNTQYF
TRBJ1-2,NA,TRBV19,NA,TGTGCCAGTATTAAAACCCGGGGGAACTATGGCTACACCTTC,CASIKTRGNYGYTF
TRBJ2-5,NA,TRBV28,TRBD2,TGTGCCAGTACTAACCAGCGGGGAGACCAGTACTTC,CASTNQRGDQYF
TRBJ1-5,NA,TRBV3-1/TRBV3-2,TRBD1,TGTGCCAGCAGCTCCGGGACAGGGGGCGGTCAGCCCCAGCATTTT,CASSSGTGGGQPQHF
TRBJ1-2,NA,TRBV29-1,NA,TGCAGCGTTGAAGGAGGAACCAACTATGGCTACACCTTC,CSVEGGTNYGYTF
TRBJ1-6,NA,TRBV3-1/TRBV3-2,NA,TGTGCCAGCAGAGAAGGGGGTTCTGATAATTCACCCCTCCACTTT,CASREGGSDNSPLHF
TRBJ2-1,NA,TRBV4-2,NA,TGTGCCAGCAGCCAAGCTAGGGGGTTCGATGAGCAGTTCTTC,CASSQARGFDEQFF
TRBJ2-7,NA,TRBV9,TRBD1,TGTGCCAGCAGCGTACATCCACAGGGGACCAACGAGCAGTACTTC,CASSVHPQGTNEQYF
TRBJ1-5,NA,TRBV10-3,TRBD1,TGTGCCATCAGCCCCAGGGGGCGGAATCAGCCCCAGCATTTT,CAISPRGRNQPQHF
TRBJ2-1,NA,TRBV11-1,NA,TGTGCCAGCAGCTTAGCACGGTACAATGAGCAGTTCTTC,CASSLARYNEQFF
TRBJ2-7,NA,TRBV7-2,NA,TGTGCCAGCCGACAGTCAATTCTTTACGAGCAGTACTTC,CASRQSILYEQYF
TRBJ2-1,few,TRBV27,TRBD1,TGTGCCAGCAGTCCCATGACAGGGGGGTTTTACAATGAGCAGTTCTTC,CASSPMTGGFYNEQFF
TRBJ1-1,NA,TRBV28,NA,TGTGCCAGCAGTTTATCCCACCCCGGGGAAGCTTTCTTT,CASSLSHPGEAFF
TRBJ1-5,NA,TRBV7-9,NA,TGTGCCAGCAGCTTAGGGATTGGCCCCAGGGCCCGCAATCAGCCCCAGCATTTT,CASSLGIGPRARNQPQHF
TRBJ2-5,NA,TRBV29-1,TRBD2,TGCAGCTCCTGGGAGGGCGGAGAGACCCAGTACTTC,CSSWEGGETQYF
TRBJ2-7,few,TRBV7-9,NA,TGTGCCAGCAGCCAGCTTACGGGGTACGAGCAGTACTTC,CASSQLTGYEQYF
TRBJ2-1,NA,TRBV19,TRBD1,TGTGCCAGTAGCCAGGCCCCCGGGACAGGGGACAATGAGCAGTTCTTC,CASSQAPGTGDNEQFF
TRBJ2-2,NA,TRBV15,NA,TGTGCCACCAGCAGAGGGGGGGTACCTTCGAACACCGGGGAGCTGTTTTTT,CATSRGGVPSNTGELFF
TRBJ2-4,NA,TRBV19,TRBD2,TGTGCCAGTAGTAGGGCTAGCGGGATGGGAGCCAAAAACATTCAGTACTTC,CASSRASGMGAKNIQYF
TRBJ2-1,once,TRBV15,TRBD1,TGTGCCACCAGCGGGACAGGGAGCTCCTACAATGAGCAGTTCTTC,CATSGTGSSYNEQFF
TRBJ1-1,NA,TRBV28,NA,TGTGCCAGCAGTCTCGGTTTGAACACTGAAGCTTTCTTT,CASSLGLNTEAFF
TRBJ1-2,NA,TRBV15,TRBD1,TGTGCCACCAGCAGGGCAGGGGGCCCTAACTATGGCTACACCTTC,CATSRAGGPNYGYTF
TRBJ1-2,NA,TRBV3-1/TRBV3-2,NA,TGTGCCAGCAGCCAAGTCCCCGGGGATGGCTACACCTTC,CASSQVPGDGYTF
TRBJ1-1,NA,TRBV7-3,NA,TGTGCCAGCAGCTTGCAGGGAGGTGAAGCTTTCTTT,CASSLQGGEAFF
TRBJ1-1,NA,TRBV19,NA,TGTGCCAGTAGTATCGCGCCGGGAATCACTGAAGCTTTCTTT,CASSIAPGITEAFF
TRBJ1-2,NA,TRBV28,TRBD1,TGTGCCAGCAGTGCTCGGACAGGGATAGGGGGGGGCTACACCTTC,CASSARTGIGGGYTF
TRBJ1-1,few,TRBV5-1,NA,TGCGCCAGCAGCCCCTCTCCTACAGGGCGGAACACTGAAGCTTTCTTT,CASSPSPTGRNTEAFF
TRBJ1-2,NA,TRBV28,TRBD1,TGTGCCAGCAGATCGACAGGGATTGGCTACACCTTC,CASRSTGIGYTF
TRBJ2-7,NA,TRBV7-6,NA,TGTGCCAGCAGCCCACGCCCTGGGAGCGATTCCTACGAGCAGTACTTC,CASSPRPGSDSYEQYF
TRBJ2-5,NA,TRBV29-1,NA,TGCAGCGGTGTTCGCACTTTAAAGGAGACCCAGTACTTC,CSGVRTLKETQYF
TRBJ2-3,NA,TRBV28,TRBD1,TGTGCCAGTTTGACAGGGGCGTTATCAGATACGCAGTATTTT,CASLTGALSDTQYF
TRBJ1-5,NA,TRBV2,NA,TGTGCCAGCAGTGAAGGGGCATACAATCAGCCCCAGCATTTT,CASSEGAYNQPQHF
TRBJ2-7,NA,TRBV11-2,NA,TGTGCCAGCAGCTTAGTTACAGGCTACGAGCAGTACTTC,CASSLVTGYEQYF
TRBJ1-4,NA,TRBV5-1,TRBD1,TGCGCCAGCAGCTTAGGGGGCCGAAATGAAAAACTGTTTTTT,CASSLGGRNEKLFF
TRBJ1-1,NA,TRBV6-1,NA,TGTGCCAGCAGTGAAGCTGACTATAGGGGGGGAGTGAACACTGAAGCTTTCTTT,CASSEADYRGGVNTEAFF
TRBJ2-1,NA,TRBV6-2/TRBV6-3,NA,TGTGCCAGCAGTTACTGGCAGGGGAATGAGCAGTTCTTC,CASSYWQGNEQFF
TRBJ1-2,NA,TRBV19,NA,TGTGCCAGTACTCCACGACAGTCCCGCTATGGCTACACCTTC,CASTPRQSRYGYTF
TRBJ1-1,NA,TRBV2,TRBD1,TGTGCCAGCAGTGGAGTCGGGACAGGGGCCTCCTGGGGGGCTTTCTTT,CASSGVGTGASWGAFF
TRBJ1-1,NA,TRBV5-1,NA,TGCGCCAGCAGCTTGGATGGGAGCAAGGCTGAAGCTTTCTTT,CASSLDGSKAEAFF
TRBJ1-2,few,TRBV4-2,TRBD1,TGTGCCAGCAGCCAAAACGCGGGACAGTACTATGGCTACACCTTC,CASSQNAGQYYGYTF
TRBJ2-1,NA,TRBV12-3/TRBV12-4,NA,TGTGCCAGCAGAATATCCTACAATGAGCAGTTCTTC,CASRISYNEQFF
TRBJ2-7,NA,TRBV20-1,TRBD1,TGCAGTGCTAGTCAGGGGGTAACACACGAGCAGTACTTC,CSASQGVTHEQYF
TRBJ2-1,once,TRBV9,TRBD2,TGTGCCAGCAGCGTAGCCGGGACTACCTACAATGAGCAGTTCTTC,CASSVAGTTYNEQFF
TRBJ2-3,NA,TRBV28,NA,TGTGCCAGCAGTCTAACCCCCAGGGGTACCCTCACAGATACGCAGTATTTT,CASSLTPRGTLTDTQYF
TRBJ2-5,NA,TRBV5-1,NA,TGCGCCAGCAGCTCCCGACGACAGGGCCCAGCGGGAGAACGGGAGACCCAGTACTTC,CASSSRRQGPAGERETQYF
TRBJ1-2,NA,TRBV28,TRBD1,TGTGCCAGCAGTCAGGGACAGGGATACTATGGCTACACCTTC,CASSQGQGYYGYTF